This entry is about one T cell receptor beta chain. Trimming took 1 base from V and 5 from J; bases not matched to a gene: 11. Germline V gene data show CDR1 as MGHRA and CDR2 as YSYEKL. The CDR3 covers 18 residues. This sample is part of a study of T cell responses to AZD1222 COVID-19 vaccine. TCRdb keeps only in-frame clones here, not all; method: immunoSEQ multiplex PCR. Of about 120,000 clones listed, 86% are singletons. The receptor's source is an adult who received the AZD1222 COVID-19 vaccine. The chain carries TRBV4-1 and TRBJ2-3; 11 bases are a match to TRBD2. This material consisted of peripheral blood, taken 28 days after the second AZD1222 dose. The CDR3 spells CASSQGRNSGGAGDTQYF. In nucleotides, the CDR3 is TGCGCCAGCAGCCAAGGTCGGAATAGCGGGGGGGCCGGAGATACGCAGTATTTT.